The 19 T cell receptor beta chains below were found in one sample sequenced in a study of spatial heterogeneity in lung cancer. Each CDR3 protein is one row after TCRdb ran MiXCR on the 5' RACE reads. The sample includes roughly 34,000 distinct CDR3 sequences, about 7.9% seen only once; the top ten take 9.4%. Sample time point: blood at routine non-recurrence follow-up after resection. Sample: PBMCs, taken at follow-up. The receptors come from a male donor with early-stage non-small cell lung cancer.

This clonotype has at least ten counts. The rearrangement links TRBV6-6 to TRBJ2-1, with 14 nucleotides matching TRBD2. With 7 bases clipped from V and 5 bases from J, the junction kept 4 bases outside the gene matches. Germline V gene data show CDR1 as MNHNY and CDR2 as SVGAGI (reference sequence). The CDR3 loop spans 15 amino acids. CDR3 amino acids: CASKTGLAGDNEQFF. CDR3 DNA sequence: TGTGCCAGCAAAACGGGACTAGCGGGGGACAATGAGCAGTTCTTC.

This chain links TRBV13 with TRBJ2-3; D ambiguous. The CDR3 consists of 12 residues. CDR1 is PRHDT and CDR2 is FYEKMQ in the germline V gene (reference sequence). The V and J ends lost 1 base and 5 bases respectively, with 4 bases between them. CDR3 nucleotide sequence: TGTGCCAGCAGCTTAGAGGTAGATACGCAGTATTTT. It yields the protein CASSLEVDTQYF.

The chain links TRBV2 to TRBJ2-1, with 10 nucleotides matching TRBD2. The germline CDR1 and CDR2 sequences are SNHLY and FYNNEI. The length of the CDR3 is 17 residues. Unmatched junction bases numbered 8, after V lost 6 bases and J lost 0 bases. The CDR3 region is CASSTSSSGGSYNEQFF. In nucleotides, the CDR3 is TGTGCCAGCAGCACCTCTTCTAGCGGGGGCTCCTACAATGAGCAGTTCTTC.

The chain has TRBV7-6 and TRBJ2-3; TRBD1 is a possible D gene (6 bases). The germline V and J ends were trimmed by 5 bases and 0 bases, with 18 bases remaining between them. The CDR3 covers 17 residues. From germline, CDR1 is SGHVS and CDR2 FNYEAQ. Here the CDR3 DNA reads TGTGCCAGCAGCCCTCTCGGGACACCGGTTAGCACAGATACGCAGTATTTT. It translates to CASSPLGTPVSTDTQYF.

In this sample, this clonotype turned up many times. V usage is TRBV6-2 or TRBV6-3 and J usage is TRBJ2-5, with 7 bases lining up with TRBD2. This CDR3 has 15 amino acids. Trimming cost V 4 bases and J 5 bases; bases outside gene matches: 10. Germline V gene data show CDR1 as MNHEY and CDR2 as SVGEGT. In DNA form, the CDR3 reads TGTGCCAGCAGTTTCTCCGGGACTATCCGTGAGACCCAGTACTTC. It translates to CASSFSGTIRETQYF.

At least ten counts were recorded for this clonotype. The genes are TRBV12-3 or TRBV12-4 and TRBJ1-3; possibly TRBD1 for D (5 bases). V dropped 3 bases and J dropped 5 bases, with 8 bases sitting between them. The CDR3 consists of 13 residues. The CDR3 sequence is CASSFSDRNTIYF. The CDR3 DNA sequence: TGTGCCAGCAGTTTTTCGGACAGAAACACCATATATTTT.

In this sample, this clonotype turned up many times. This rearrangement joins TRBV6-5 to TRBJ2-7, with D perhaps TRBD1 (6 bases). The CDR3 totals 14 residues. Trimming took off 4 bases at V and 4 bases at J, with 14 bases between the two ends. Germline V gene sequence: CDR1 MNHEY, CDR2 SVGAGI. The CDR3 DNA follows: TGTGCCAGCAGTTTTTCCAGGGGTGGGTACGAGCAGTACTTC. It specifies CASSFSRGGYEQYF.

To note about this clonotype: A much larger clone differs by one base, so this may be a read error. Since the CDR3 does not end with the conserved phenylalanine or tryptophan, this likely comes from a read error. The J gene is TRBJ2-4, the V gene TRBV7-9; D is unclear. Germline CDR1 is SEHNR and CDR2 is FQNEAQ (reference sequence). Trimming cost V 2 bases and J 6 bases, with 5 bases left between them. CDR3 length: 12 amino acids. The CDR3 sequence is CASSLPLNIQYL. The CDR3 bases are TGTGCCAGCAGCTTACCCTTAAACATTCAGTACCTC.

This clonotype was seen many times. The rearrangement uses TRBV3-1 and TRBJ2-5; D is undetermined. Germline CDR1 LGHDT, CDR2 YNNKEL (reference sequence). The V and J ends lost 0 bases and 7 bases respectively, with 9 bases between them. The CDR3 is 13 residues long. CDR3 sequence reads: CASSQDFWLTQYF. The CDR3 nucleotides read TGTGCCAGCAGCCAAGATTTCTGGCTGACCCAGTACTTC.

In its sample, this clonotype was seen many times. This chain uses TRBV20-1 with TRBJ1-4, with TRBD1 as a possible D gene (5 bases). The CDR3 is made up of 12 amino acids. Germline values: CDR1 DFQATT, CDR2 SNEGSKA (reference sequence). The ends were cut back, 4 bases at V and 17 bases at J, with 20 bases in the middle. This CDR3 is CSAKDGAAIPFF. The CDR3 DNA is TGCAGTGCTAAGGACGGGGCCGCGATTCCTTTTTTT.

Ten or more counts support this clonotype. The gene calls are TRBV7-3 and TRBJ2-5, with a possible D match to TRBD2 (5 bases). In germline, CDR1 is SGHTA, CDR2 FQGTGA. The V and J ends lost 4 bases and 2 bases respectively, with 8 bases between them. This CDR3 comprises 13 residues. The CDR3 DNA sequence: TGTGCCAGCAGCTCTAGCTGGCAAGAGACCCAGTACTTC. This codes for CASSSSWQETQYF.

This clonotype has at least ten counts. The V and J genes are TRBV18 and TRBJ2-5, with D unclear. This CDR3 contains 15 residues. Trimming pared 1 base from V and 5 bases from J, leaving 14 bases between. The germline V gene has CDR1 KGHSH and CDR2 LQKENI. The CDR3: CASSPQETPGETQYF. The DNA of the CDR3 is TGTGCCAGCTCACCACAGGAGACTCCTGGGGAGACCCAGTACTTC.

This clonotype was detected ten times or more. CDR3 loop: CASSIGLAGALETQYF. Written as DNA, the CDR3 is TGTGCCAGTAGTATTGGATTGGCGGGGGCTCTAGAGACCCAGTACTTC. The rearrangement links TRBV19 to TRBJ2-5, with a tentative D call TRBD2 (7 bases). This CDR3 is built from 16 residues. Trimming pared 3 bases from V and 4 bases from J, leaving 18 bases between. Looked up from germline, CDR1 is LNHDA and CDR2 is SQIVND (reference sequence).

The V and J genes are TRBV28 and TRBJ2-2; 7 bases are shared with TRBD2. V lost 0 bases and J lost 4; bases outside the gene matches: 11. The CDR3 has 18 amino acids. Per the germline V gene, CDR1 is MDHEN and CDR2 is SYDVKM. The CDR3 reads CASSLWGAKGRGTGELFF. The CDR3 coding sequence is TGTGCCAGCAGTTTATGGGGTGCGAAGGGGAGGGGCACCGGGGAGCTGTTTTTT.

The sample holds many counts of this clonotype. The genes are TRBV11-2 and TRBJ2-1; D remains unclear. CDR1 and CDR2 (germline): SGHAT, FQNNGV. This CDR3 is built from 10 residues. Trimming took off 3 bases at V and 8 bases at J, with 2 bases between the two ends. The CDR3, as DNA: TGTGCCAGCAGCTTCCATGAGCAGTTCTTC. Its protein product is CASSFHEQFF. Combining the CDR3 with reference TRBV11-2 and TRBJ2-1 gives the whole variable domain EAGVAQSPRYKIIEKRQSVAFWCNPISGHATLYWYQQILGQGPKLLIQFQNNGVVDDSQLPKDRFSAERLKGVDSTLKIQPAKLEDSAVYLCASSFHEQFFGPGTRLTVL.

This clonotype showed up many times. V gene TRBV20-1 combines with J gene TRBJ2-7; maybe TRBD1 (6 bases). Per germline, CDR1 DFQATT and CDR2 SNEGSKA (reference sequence). The CDR3 runs 15 residues. Trimming pared 0 bases from V and 0 bases from J, leaving 12 bases between. The CDR3 bases are TGCAGTGCTAGAGACCGTACAGGGAACTCCTACGAGCAGTACTTC. This sequence encodes CSARDRTGNSYEQYF.

There are many counts of this clonotype. The V and J genes are TRBV11-1 and TRBJ1-1; possible D gene TRBD1, 5 bases. V dropped 5 bases and J dropped 1 base, with 11 bases sitting between them. The CDR3 runs 14 residues. Germline CDR1 and CDR2: SGHAT and FQDESV (reference sequence). CDR3 sequence reads: CASSPPDKNTEAFF. The CDR3 DNA reads TGTGCCAGCAGCCCGCCGGACAAGAACACTGAAGCTTTCTTT.

Points on this clonotype: This could be a read error, since a much larger clone is one nucleotide away. The chain links TRBV2 to TRBJ1-5; 11 nucleotides match TRBD1. The CDR3 is 15 amino acids. The V segment lost 8 bases and the J segment 2 bases; nucleotides outside the gene matches: 5. The germline V gene has CDR1 SNHLY and CDR2 FYNNEI. CDR3 in amino acids: CASGRTGGRNQPQHF. The CDR3 DNA follows: TGTGCCAGCGGTAGGACAGGGGGCCGCAATCAGCCCCAGCATTTT.

This clonotype came up many times. V usage is TRBV6-5 and J usage is TRBJ2-5, with a possible D match to TRBD1 (6 bases). V was cut by 8 bases and J by 2 bases, with 12 bases left in between. This CDR3 is built from 13 residues. Germline values: CDR1 MNHEY, CDR2 SVGAGI. CDR3: CASSIGGQETQYF. The CDR3 region has the DNA TGTGCCAGCTCCATAGGGGGTCAAGAGACCCAGTACTTC.